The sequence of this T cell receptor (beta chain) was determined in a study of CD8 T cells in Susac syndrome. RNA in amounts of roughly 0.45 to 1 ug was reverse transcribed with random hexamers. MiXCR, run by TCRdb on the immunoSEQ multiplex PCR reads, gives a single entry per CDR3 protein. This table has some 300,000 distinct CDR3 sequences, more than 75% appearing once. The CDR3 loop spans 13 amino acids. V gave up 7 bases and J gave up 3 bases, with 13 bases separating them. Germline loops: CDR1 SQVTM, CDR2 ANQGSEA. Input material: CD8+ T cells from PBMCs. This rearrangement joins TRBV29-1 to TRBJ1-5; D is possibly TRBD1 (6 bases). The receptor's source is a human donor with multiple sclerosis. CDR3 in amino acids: CSAVGDNNQPQHF. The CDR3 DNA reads TGCAGCGCTGTAGGGGACAACAATCAGCCCCAGCATTTT.